These 24 T cell receptor beta chains were all obtained from the same sample, sequenced in a study of graft-versus-host responses after intestinal transplantation. Clones were sequenced by immunoSEQ multiplex PCR, and TCRdb holds only the in-frame ones, with some missing. The sample yields over 85,000 clones, roughly 93% seen once. Antigens of these TCRs are unknown. The source was unstimulated CD4+ T cells sorted from spleen or lymph node cells, collected before transplant. These receptors came from a human donor who was the organ donor for an intestinal transplant.

V and J are TRBV6-1 and TRBJ2-3; 7 bases match TRBD2. Germline values: CDR1 MNHNS, CDR2 SASEGT. This CDR3 spans 15 amino acids. The V gene end was trimmed by 0 bases and the J gene end by 6 bases; junction bases not matched to a gene: 6. The CDR3 DNA reads as TGTGCCAGCAGTGAAGCTGGGGGGGGACCCGATACGCAGTATTTT. Translation: CASSEAGGGPDTQYF.

The V gene is TRBV6-1, the J gene TRBJ1-2, with D tentatively TRBD1 (5 bases). V was cut by 5 bases and J by 3 bases, with 16 bases left in between. The CDR3 loop spans 15 amino acids. Germline assignment: CDR1 MNHNS and CDR2 SASEGT. This CDR3 is CASSLGRFDYYGYTF. As DNA, the CDR3 is TGTGCCAGCAGTTTGGGGCGGTTTGATTACTATGGCTACACCTTC.

The gene calls are TRBV2 and TRBJ2-7, with D perhaps matching TRBD1 (6 bases). Between the trimmed V and J ends, which lost 6 bases and 2 bases, there was a span of 8 bases. This CDR3 contains 12 residues. CDR1 SNHLY and CDR2 FYNNEI come from the germline V gene. The CDR3 region is CASRGATYEQYF. For the CDR3, the DNA is TGTGCCAGCAGGGGGGCAACCTACGAGCAGTACTTC.

The chain recombines TRBV7-9 with TRBJ2-1; D gene uncertain. The CDR3 is 17 residues long. Germline CDR1 and CDR2: SEHNR and FQNEAQ (reference sequence). V was pared by 5 bases and J by 2 bases, with 19 bases between. The DNA for the CDR3 is TGTGCCAGCAGCAGCGTCCCGGCGGTTGGTGCCTACAATGAGCAGTTCTTC. It codes for CASSSVPAVGAYNEQFF.

V usage is TRBV19 and J usage is TRBJ1-1, with 8 positions matching TRBD1. Trimming removed 5 bases from V and 5 bases from J; junction bases left unmatched: 7. This CDR3 spans 14 amino acids. The germline gives CDR1 LNHDA, CDR2 SQIVND (reference sequence). CDR3 DNA: TGTGCCAGTAGTGCGTCAGGGGGCTTTACTGAAGCTTTCTTT. As protein: CASSASGGFTEAFF.

This rearrangement joins TRBV29-1 to TRBJ2-3; D may be TRBD2 (6 bases). The CDR3 consists of 12 residues. Per germline, CDR1 SQVTM and CDR2 ANQGSEA. The germline V and J ends were trimmed by 7 bases and 0 bases, with 8 bases remaining between them. The CDR3 loop is CSAGTSTDTQYF. DNA for the CDR3: TGCAGCGCCGGGACTAGCACAGATACGCAGTATTTT.

The chain has TRBV27 and TRBJ1-2, with D possibly being TRBD1 (6 bases). The CDR3 spans 16 residues. Trimming cost V 5 bases and J 0 bases, with 16 bases left between them. The V gene's germline CDR1 is MNHEY and CDR2 SMNVEV (reference sequence). The CDR3 coding sequence is TGTGCCAGCAGTCCGGCGGGACACAAGACTAACTATGGCTACACCTTC. It yields the protein CASSPAGHKTNYGYTF.

The genes are TRBV5-1 and TRBJ2-5; D remains unclear. From germline, CDR1 is SGHRS and CDR2 YFSETQ. Trimming took off 4 bases at V and 7 bases at J, with 14 bases between the two ends. The CDR3 covers 13 residues. CDR3 amino acids: CASSAQGSGTQYF. In DNA form, the CDR3 reads TGCGCCAGCAGCGCTCAAGGATCCGGGACCCAGTACTTC.

The chain is built from TRBV11-2 and TRBJ1-2, with 9 nucleotides matching TRBD1. V was pared by 1 base and J by 3 bases, with 9 bases of the junction left unmatched. The germline V gene encodes CDR1 SGHAT and CDR2 FQNNGV. CDR3 length: 17 residues. CDR3 nucleotide sequence: TGTGCCAGCAGCTTAGGGCCCCGGGACAGGGTAGACTATGGCTACACCTTC. Translation: CASSLGPRDRVDYGYTF. The complete variable domain, with remaining parts taken from reference TRBV11-2 and TRBJ1-2, reads EAGVAQSPRYKIIEKRQSVAFWCNPISGHATLYWYQQILGQGPKLLIQFQNNGVVDDSQLPKDRFSAERLKGVDSTLKIQPAKLEDSAVYLCASSLGPRDRVDYGYTFGSGTRLTVV.

CDR3 amino acids: CASSMGQAKNIQYF. Written as DNA, the CDR3 is TGTGCCAGTAGTATGGGACAGGCCAAAAACATTCAGTACTTC. The chain employs TRBV19 and TRBJ2-4, with 7 bases lining up with TRBD1. The ends lost 3 bases at V and 1 base at J; junction bases unmatched: 0. CDR1 LNHDA and CDR2 SQIVND come from the germline V gene (reference sequence). The CDR3 loop spans 14 amino acids.

This chain connects TRBV6-1 to TRBJ2-3; TRBD1 agrees at 7 bases. V lost 5 bases and J lost 2; bases outside the gene matches: 7. The CDR3 sequence is 15 residues long. Germline loops: CDR1 MNHNS, CDR2 SASEGT. CDR3 amino acids: CASSSTGAYTDTQYF. As DNA, the CDR3 is TGTGCCAGCAGTTCTACAGGGGCTTACACAGATACGCAGTATTTT.

The sample holds one count of this clone. This chain uses TRBV18 with TRBJ2-7, with a weak D call TRBD1 (5 bases). Germline V gene data show CDR1 as KGHSH and CDR2 as LQKENI. This CDR3 is built from 14 residues. V shed 3 bases and J shed 7 bases, with 16 bases lying between them. The CDR3 spells CASSPPEARQEQYF. The CDR3 DNA reads as TGTGCCAGCTCACCGCCCGAAGCCCGACAGGAGCAGTACTTC.

The CDR3 here is CASSEIRAFF. The CDR3 region has the DNA TGTGCCAGCAGTGAAATTAGAGCTTTCTTT. This chain joins TRBV2 and TRBJ1-1; no definite D call. Germline CDR1 is SNHLY and CDR2 is FYNNEI. The CDR3 has 10 amino acids. Trimming pared 2 bases from V and 10 bases from J, leaving 5 bases between.

V gene TRBV18 combines with J gene TRBJ1-2; D gene unclear. The V end was cut by 2 bases, the J end by 4 bases, with 8 bases between. The CDR3 spans 13 residues. Germline CDR1 is KGHSH and CDR2 is LQKENI. The DNA for the CDR3 is TGTGCCAGCTCACCAGGGCTGAGCTATGGCTACACCTTC. Encoded protein: CASSPGLSYGYTF.

V gene TRBV7-2 combines with J gene TRBJ1-1, with 9 nucleotides matching TRBD1. CDR3 length: 13 residues. CDR1 and CDR2 from the germline V gene are SGHTA and FQGNSA. Germline trimming cut 3 bases from V and 4 bases from J; bases unmatched to any gene: 0. CDR3 sequence (DNA): TGTGCCAGCAGCTTGACAGGGGGCACTGAAGCTTTCTTT. Translated: CASSLTGGTEAFF.

The chain couples TRBV28 to TRBJ1-6; TRBD1 is a possible D gene (5 bases). Germline lookup yields CDR1 MDHEN and CDR2 SYDVKM. The length of the CDR3 is 18 residues. The V gene lost 5 bases and the J gene lost 0 bases, with 17 bases spanning the gap. As DNA, the CDR3 is TGTGCCAGCAGTGTGGGACCGAACACGATCTCCTATAATTCACCCCTCCACTTT. This codes for CASSVGPNTISYNSPLHF. Looking up the rest from reference TRBV28 and TRBJ1-6 gives the full variable domain: DVKVTQSSRYLVKRTGEKVFLECVQDMDHENMFWYRQDPGLGLRLIYFSYDVKMKEKGDIPEGYSVSREKKERFSLILESASTNQTSMYLCASSVGPNTISYNSPLHFGNGTRLTVT.

This clone was seen a single time. The chain combines TRBV13 with TRBJ1-4; D gene uncertain. Germline V gene lookup returns CDR1 PRHDT and CDR2 FYEKMQ (reference sequence). V lost 1 base, J lost 5 bases, and 8 bases lay in between. This CDR3 spans 14 amino acids. CDR3 sequence: CASSLARLNEKLFF. CDR3 bases: TGTGCCAGCAGCTTAGCCAGACTAAATGAAAAACTGTTTTTT.

CDR3 DNA sequence: TGCGCCAGCAGCCGGACTAGCGGCACAGATACGCAGTATTTT. It translates to CASSRTSGTDTQYF. This chain links TRBV5-1 with TRBJ2-3; 9 nucleotides match TRBD2. CDR3 length equals 14 residues. Germline V gives CDR1 SGHRS, CDR2 YFSETQ. After removal of 4 bases from V and 1 base from J, the junction contained 1 base not matched to a gene.

This rearrangement joins TRBV28 to TRBJ2-5; 12 nucleotides line up with TRBD2. The CDR3 extends over 18 amino acids. The junction had 13 bases not matched to a gene; V was cut back by 3 bases and J by 5 bases. Germline-derived CDR1 and CDR2 are MDHEN and SYDVKM. The CDR3 DNA sequence: TGTGCCAGCAGTTTGGGACTAGCGGGTTCCCCCACCGGGGAGACCCAGTACTTC. Protein sequence: CASSLGLAGSPTGETQYF.

This chain joins TRBV18 and TRBJ1-4; D remains ambiguous. Per the germline V gene, CDR1 is KGHSH and CDR2 is LQKENI. This CDR3 comprises 18 residues. V shed 1 base and J shed 0 bases, with 15 bases lying between them. The CDR3 protein is CASSPRREDTPTNEKLFF. CDR3 in DNA: TGTGCCAGCTCACCACGACGGGAGGATACACCAACTAATGAAAAACTGTTTTTT.

CDR3: CASSLESGGSSPLHF. The CDR3 DNA is TGTGCCAGCAGCTTAGAGTCCGGCGGTTCTTCACCCCTCCACTTT. The chain combines TRBV7-9 with TRBJ1-6; no reliable D call. The length of the CDR3 is 15 residues. Between the trimmed V and J ends, which lost 1 base and 9 bases, there was a span of 13 bases. In germline, CDR1 is SEHNR, CDR2 FQNEAQ (reference sequence).

The CDR3 reads CASSLSGSLDTEAFF. CDR3 sequence (DNA): TGTGCCAGCAGCTTAAGCGGGTCTCTCGACACTGAAGCTTTCTTT. The chain employs TRBV7-2 and TRBJ1-1; D not certain. Germline-derived CDR1 and CDR2 are SGHTA and FQGNSA. Trimming removed 2 bases at V and 3 bases at J, with 13 bases between. This CDR3 has 15 residues.

The chain employs TRBV18 and TRBJ1-6; D is unresolved. V was pared by 4 bases and J by 0 bases, with 7 bases between. CDR1 and CDR2 from the germline V gene are KGHSH and LQKENI. This CDR3 has 15 residues. The CDR3 DNA sequence: TGTGCCAGCTCACGAGTAAGCTCCTATAATTCACCCCTCCACTTT. Its translation is CASSRVSSYNSPLHF.

This chain joins TRBV20-1 and TRBJ2-7; no firm D call. In germline, CDR1 is DFQATT, CDR2 SNEGSKA (reference sequence). Trimming removed 4 bases at V and 4 bases at J, with 5 bases between. CDR3 length: 10 residues. The CDR3, as DNA: TGCAGTGCTACCAGATACGAGCAGTACTTC. Protein: CSATRYEQYF.